In its sample, the clone carrying this T cell receptor beta chain was seen once. This record comes from a study of blood T cell repertoires in COVID-19. The CDR3 is made up of 15 amino acids. Germline CDR1 KGHDR, CDR2 SFDVKD. The V gene end was trimmed by 12 bases and the J gene end by 0 bases; junction bases not matched to a gene: 9. TCRdb's table, derived via immunoSEQ multiplex PCR, lists solely in-frame clones and lacks some. Seen here are nearly 80,000 clones, roughly 80% observed once, and the top ten hold approximately 33%. This TCR was recovered from a woman between 70 and 85 years old with acute or convalescent COVID-19. Source material: peripheral blood. This chain connects TRBV24-1 to TRBJ2-7; 11 bases match TRBD2. The DNA of the CDR3 is TGTGCCGCGGGACTAGCGGATTGGAGCTCCTACGAGCAGTACTTC. This encodes CAAGLADWSSYEQYF.